One and the same sample provided the 30 T cell receptor beta chains below, sequenced in a study of control samples from healthy donors and cancer patients. Some clones are missing from TCRdb's copy, which holds only in-frame ones; the method was immunoSEQ multiplex PCR. Among about 160,000 clones, roughly 94% were seen once, and the ten largest hold around 15%. Sequenced material: PBMCs. These receptors were collected from a man aged 60 to 69 with colorectal cancer.

The chain combines TRBV21-1 with TRBJ1-4. TRBV21-1 is annotated as a pseudogene. CDR3 size: 16 residues. This CDR3 is CASSKCRKGCNEKLFF. In nucleotides, the CDR3 is TGTGCCAGCAGCAAATGTCGGAAGGGCTGTAATGAAAAACTGTTTTTT.

The J gene is TRBJ1-1, the V gene TRBV29-1; D remains ambiguous. Trimming took off 4 bases at V and 1 base at J, with 10 bases between the two ends. This CDR3 is built from 13 residues. The V gene's germline CDR1 is SQVTM and CDR2 ANQGSEA. CDR3 sequence reads: CSVVQFANTEAFF. CDR3 coding DNA: TGCAGCGTTGTCCAGTTCGCGAACACTGAAGCTTTCTTT.

In its sample, this clone was seen a few times. J is TRBJ2-2 and V is TRBV12-2. TRBV12-2 is classified as a pseudogene. CDR3 length: 13 residues. CDR3 sequence reads: CASNFQDPGELFF. Written as DNA, the CDR3 is TGTGCAAGCAATTTTCAGGACCCCGGGGAGCTGTTTTTT.

The rearrangement links TRBV2 to TRBJ2-4; 8 bases line up with TRBD2. The ends lost 4 bases at V and 5 bases at J; junction bases unmatched: 4. This CDR3 has 14 residues. In germline, CDR1 is SNHLY, CDR2 FYNNEI. CDR3 protein: CASSVRRGENIQYF. The DNA for the CDR3 is TGTGCCAGCAGTGTTCGGCGGGGGGAAAACATTCAGTACTTC.

V usage is TRBV19 and J usage is TRBJ1-5, with 10 bases aligning to TRBD1. The CDR3 length is 16 residues. CDR1 and CDR2 (germline): LNHDA, SQIVND (reference sequence). Trimming took 4 bases from V and 6 from J; bases not matched to a gene: 9. CDR3 in amino acids: CASSTATGGLGQPQHF. CDR3 DNA sequence: TGTGCCAGTAGTACAGCGACAGGGGGCTTGGGTCAGCCCCAGCATTTT. Based on the CDR3 plus reference TRBV19 and TRBJ1-5, the full variable domain is DGGITQSPKYLFRKEGQNVTLSCEQNLNHDAMYWYRQDPGQGLRLIYYSQIVNDFQKGDIAEGYSVSREKKESFPLTVTSAQKNPTAFYLCASSTATGGLGQPQHFGDGTRLSIL.

This chain connects TRBV19 to TRBJ2-5; D perhaps matches TRBD1 (6 bases). Per germline, CDR1 LNHDA and CDR2 SQIVND (reference sequence). The V end was cut by 9 bases, the J end by 1 base, with 21 bases between. The CDR3 runs 16 residues. The CDR3 DNA is TGTGCCAGCACAAGAGGGCTCACGACAGGCCAAGAGACCCAGTACTTC. Translation gives CASTRGLTTGQETQYF.

The J gene is TRBJ1-4, the V gene TRBV6-2 or TRBV6-3, with TRBD1 matching over 9 bases. Trimming at V came to 7 bases and at J to 8 bases, leaving 8 bases not matched to a gene. The CDR3 spans 14 residues. Germline V CDR1 and CDR2: MNHEY, SVGEGT. Here the CDR3 reads CASTPRTGAEKLFF. Here the CDR3 DNA reads TGTGCCAGCACCCCCCGGACAGGGGCCGAAAAACTGTTTTTT.

This sequence joins TRBV5-1 and TRBJ2-2, with D perhaps matching TRBD2 (6 bases). CDR3 length: 15 amino acids. The germline V gene encodes CDR1 SGHRS and CDR2 YFSETQ. Trimming removed 0 bases at V and 3 bases at J, with 9 bases between. CDR3 in DNA: TGCGCCAGCAGCTTGGTGGGGGGAGACACCGGGGAGCTGTTTTTT. It translates to CASSLVGGDTGELFF.

The rearrangement joins TRBV29-1 to TRBJ1-6; D call uncertain. V lost 4 bases and J 9 bases, leaving 13 bases between the germline ends. Germline CDR1 reads SQVTM; CDR2 reads ANQGSEA. The CDR3 totals 13 residues. DNA of the CDR3: TGCAGCGTTGCTTACAGCGTTAGTTCACCCCTCCACTTT. Translation gives CSVAYSVSSPLHF.

V is TRBV9 and J is TRBJ2-2, with D possibly matching TRBD2 (6 bases). This CDR3 comprises 14 residues. In germline, CDR1 is SGDLS, CDR2 YYNGEE. V was cut by 7 bases and J by 6 bases, with 16 bases left in between. Here the CDR3 DNA reads TGTGCCAGCCAAACTTCGGGGGTGTCCGGGGAGCTGTTTTTT. It yields the protein CASQTSGVSGELFF.

This clone was counted between two and nine times. The chain uses TRBV5-6 and TRBJ1-2; D remains ambiguous. Germline CDR1 SGHDT, CDR2 YYEEEE. Trimming took off 0 bases at V and 2 bases at J, with 8 bases between the two ends. The CDR3 has 14 amino acids. The CDR3 loop is CASSLEGFNYGYTF. Here the CDR3 DNA reads TGTGCCAGCAGCTTGGAGGGTTTCAACTATGGCTACACCTTC.

This clone was detected only once. The chain links TRBV2 to TRBJ1-5, with D maybe TRBD1 (5 bases). Trimming pared 6 bases from V and 8 bases from J, leaving 20 bases between. Germline lookup yields CDR1 SNHLY and CDR2 FYNNEI. This CDR3 is 15 amino acids long. For the CDR3, the DNA is TGTGCCAGCAGGGGACCGCGGTCGGTTCGGGAGCCCCAGCATTTT. Protein product: CASRGPRSVREPQHF. The full variable domain, with the rest looked up from reference TRBV2 and TRBJ1-5, is EPEVTQTPSHQVTQMGQEVILRCVPISNHLYFYWYRQILGQKVEFLVSFYNNEISEKSEIFDDQFSVERPDGSNFTLKIRSTKLEDSAMYFCASRGPRSVREPQHFGDGTRLSIL.

The chain joins TRBV5-1 to TRBJ2-5, with TRBD2 matching 10 bases. This CDR3 is built from 16 residues. The germline V gene has CDR1 SGHRS and CDR2 YFSETQ. Losses at the gene ends were 4 bases for V and 2 bases for J; bases not matched to a gene: 8. The CDR3 DNA sequence: TGCGCCAGCAGCCGGTTTGGACTAGCGGAACAAGAGACCCAGTACTTC. Translating it yields CASSRFGLAEQETQYF. Supplemented by reference TRBV5-1 and TRBJ2-5, the full variable domain reads KAGVTQTPRYLIKTRGQQVTLSCSPISGHRSVSWYQQTPGQGLQFLFEYFSETQRNKGNFPGRFSGRQFSNSRSEMNVSTLELGDSALYLCASSRFGLAEQETQYFGPGTRLLVL.

The chain couples TRBV27 to TRBJ1-2; TRBD1 agrees at 9 bases. Unmatched junction bases numbered 3, after V lost 0 bases and J lost 7 bases. Germline V gene lookup returns CDR1 MNHEY and CDR2 SMNVEV (reference sequence). The CDR3 consists of 14 residues. The CDR3 loop is CASSLSGQGIGYTF. The CDR3 DNA reads as TGTGCCAGCAGTTTATCCGGACAGGGGATTGGCTACACCTTC.

This chain uses TRBV3-1 (or the pseudogene TRBV3-2) with TRBJ2-5; TRBD2 matches 11 bases. After removal of 2 bases from V and 1 base from J, the junction contained 3 bases not matched to a gene. Per the germline V gene, CDR1 is LGHDT and CDR2 is YNNKEL (reference sequence). CDR3 length equals 16 residues. In DNA, the CDR3 is TGTGCCAGCAGCCAACGGACTAGCGGGTGCCAAGAGACCCAGTACTTC. Its translation is CASSQRTSGCQETQYF.

The chain employs TRBV7-2 and TRBJ2-5; the D gene could be TRBD1 or TRBD2 (5 bases each). The CDR3 has 15 amino acids. Germline-derived CDR1 and CDR2 are SGHTA and FQGNSA. The V end was cut by 5 bases, the J end by 5 bases, with 18 bases between. In DNA form, the CDR3 reads TGTGCCAGCAGCCCGCGGGCCTCCTGGGGGGAGACCCAGTACTTC. Protein: CASSPRASWGETQYF.

The V and J genes are TRBV19 and TRBJ1-5; the match to TRBD1 covers 7 bases. Germline lookup yields CDR1 LNHDA and CDR2 SQIVND (reference sequence). J lost 7 bases, V lost 10 bases, and 16 bases had no gene match. The CDR3 is 15 amino acids. CDR3 residues: CATRPGGGGRQPQHF. The CDR3 coding sequence is TGTGCCACCAGGCCGGGAGGGGGCGGGCGGCAGCCCCAGCATTTT.

This chain joins TRBV2 and TRBJ1-5; D ambiguous. This CDR3 comprises 14 residues. Germline-derived CDR1 and CDR2 are SNHLY and FYNNEI. V was shortened by 1 base and J by 6 bases, with 10 bases between the two germline ends. CDR3 DNA: TGTGCCAGCAGTGAAGACAGCCACCGTCAGCCCCAGCATTTT. Translation gives CASSEDSHRQPQHF.

This clone was detected only once. This chain connects TRBV7-2 to TRBJ1-2; 11 nucleotides match TRBD1. From germline, CDR1 is SGHTA and CDR2 FQGNSA. This CDR3 has 17 amino acids. Trimming took 0 bases from V and 2 from J; bases not matched to a gene: 5. The CDR3 region is CASSLAPGTGGNYGYTF. CDR3 nucleotide sequence: TGTGCCAGCAGCTTAGCACCCGGGACAGGGGGGAACTATGGCTACACCTTC. The full variable domain, its missing parts supplied by reference TRBV7-2 and TRBJ1-2, is GAGVSQSPSNKVTEKGKDVELRCDPISGHTALYWYRQSLGQGLEFLIYFQGNSAPDKSGLPSDRFSAERTGGSVSTLTIQRTQQEDSAVYLCASSLAPGTGGNYGYTFGSGTRLTVV.

This sequence joins TRBV6-6 and TRBJ2-7, with a weak D call TRBD2 (5 bases). V dropped 6 bases and J dropped 2 bases, with 23 bases sitting between them. The length of the CDR3 is 17 residues. From germline, CDR1 is MNHNY and CDR2 SVGAGI (reference sequence). This CDR3 is CASSRGRRRGSAYEQYF. The DNA for the CDR3 is TGTGCCAGCAGCCGAGGACGGAGACGAGGGTCGGCCTACGAGCAGTACTTC.

This chain joins TRBV25-1 and TRBJ1-1; 7 positions match TRBD1. V lost 5 bases to trimming and J lost 0 bases; unmatched junction nucleotides: 6. Germline V gene data show CDR1 as MGHDK and CDR2 as SYGVNS. The CDR3 contains 15 residues. The CDR3 is CASSNRGLMNTEAFF. For the CDR3, the DNA is TGTGCCAGCAGTAATAGGGGGCTGATGAACACTGAAGCTTTCTTT.

This rearrangement joins TRBV6-2 or TRBV6-3 to TRBJ2-7; D unresolved. Germline V CDR1 and CDR2: MNHEY, SVGEGT. V was shortened by 2 bases and J by 2 bases, with 7 bases between the two germline ends. This CDR3 has 13 residues. The CDR3 DNA sequence: TGTGCCAGCAGTTACACCAGGCCCTACGAGCAGTACTTC. Amino acids: CASSYTRPYEQYF.

The chain is built from TRBV6-2 or TRBV6-3 and TRBJ2-1; unclear D gene. Deletions cut 0 bases from V and 10 bases from J, with 4 bases between. CDR3 length equals 11 residues. The germline gives CDR1 MNHEY, CDR2 SVGEGT. The CDR3 DNA follows: TGTGCCAGCAGTTACTCTCAGGAGCAGTTCTTC. Translating it yields CASSYSQEQFF.

This sequence joins TRBV5-6 and TRBJ1-1, with TRBD1 matching 9 bases. This CDR3 is built from 16 residues. The germline gives CDR1 SGHDT, CDR2 YYEEEE. The V and J ends lost 3 bases and 1 base, in that order; junction bases with no gene match: 7. The CDR3 DNA reads TGTGCCAGCAGCTCGGACCTGGACAGGGGGAACACTGAAGCTTTCTTT. This gives the protein CASSSDLDRGNTEAFF.

The chain combines TRBV27 with TRBJ1-1; 12 bases line up with TRBD1. Germline V gene sequence: CDR1 MNHEY, CDR2 SMNVEV (reference sequence). Unmatched junction bases numbered 3, after V lost 3 bases and J lost 4 bases. CDR3 size: 15 residues. In nucleotides, the CDR3 is TGTGCCAGCAGTTTGGGGACAGGGGGCCGCACTGAAGCTTTCTTT. It specifies CASSLGTGGRTEAFF.

The CDR3 DNA sequence: TGTGCCAGCAGCGCCACAGGGCGTGCAACTAATGAAAAACTGTTTTTT. Its protein is CASSATGRATNEKLFF. This rearrangement joins TRBV9 to TRBJ1-4, with D possibly TRBD1 on 6 matching bases. Trimming took 3 bases from V and 0 from J, leaving 12 bases between them. CDR3 size: 16 residues. Germline V gene lookup returns CDR1 SGDLS and CDR2 YYNGEE.

This clone appeared a single time. V usage is TRBV7-7 and J usage is TRBJ2-1, with a weak D call TRBD2 (5 bases). Trimming pared 2 bases from V and 2 bases from J, leaving 10 bases between. The CDR3 is 15 residues long. Germline assignment: CDR1 SSHAT and CDR2 FNYEAQ (reference sequence). CDR3 amino acids: CASSLFSAAYNEQFF. The DNA for the CDR3 is TGTGCCAGCAGCTTATTTAGCGCGGCCTACAATGAGCAGTTCTTC.

This clone was found once. The V gene is TRBV18, the J gene TRBJ2-7; the match to TRBD1 covers 7 bases. The CDR3 sequence is 16 residues long. The trim removed 2 bases at V and 1 base at J, leaving 8 bases unmatched. CDR1 is KGHSH and CDR2 is LQKENI in the germline V gene. The CDR3 is CASSPMRDRESYEQYF. CDR3 bases: TGTGCCAGCTCACCAATGAGAGACAGGGAATCCTACGAGCAGTACTTC. Drawing the rest from reference TRBV18 and TRBJ2-7, the complete variable domain is NAGVMQNPRHLVRRRGQEARLRCSPMKGHSHVYWYRQLPEEGLKFMVYLQKENIIDESGMPKERFSAEFPKEGPSILRIQQVVRGDSAAYFCASSPMRDRESYEQYFGPGTRLTVT.

The chain combines TRBV15 with TRBJ2-1; D remains ambiguous. The length of the CDR3 is 15 residues. V dropped 1 base and J dropped 5 bases, with 12 bases sitting between them. Germline V gene data show CDR1 as LNHNV and CDR2 as YYDKDF (reference sequence). In nucleotides, the CDR3 is TGTGCCACCAGCAGAGGTCCCCTAGGAAACAATGAGCAGTTCTTC. This codes for CATSRGPLGNNEQFF.

This chain links TRBV6-5 with TRBJ1-5; TRBD1 aligns across 9 bases. CDR1 and CDR2 from the germline V gene are MNHEY and SVGAGI. Trimming at V came to 5 bases and at J to 5 bases, leaving 1 base not matched to a gene. The CDR3 is made up of 13 amino acids. The CDR3 sequence: CASSRDRDQPQHF. The CDR3 region has the DNA TGTGCCAGCAGTAGGGACAGGGATCAGCCCCAGCATTTT.